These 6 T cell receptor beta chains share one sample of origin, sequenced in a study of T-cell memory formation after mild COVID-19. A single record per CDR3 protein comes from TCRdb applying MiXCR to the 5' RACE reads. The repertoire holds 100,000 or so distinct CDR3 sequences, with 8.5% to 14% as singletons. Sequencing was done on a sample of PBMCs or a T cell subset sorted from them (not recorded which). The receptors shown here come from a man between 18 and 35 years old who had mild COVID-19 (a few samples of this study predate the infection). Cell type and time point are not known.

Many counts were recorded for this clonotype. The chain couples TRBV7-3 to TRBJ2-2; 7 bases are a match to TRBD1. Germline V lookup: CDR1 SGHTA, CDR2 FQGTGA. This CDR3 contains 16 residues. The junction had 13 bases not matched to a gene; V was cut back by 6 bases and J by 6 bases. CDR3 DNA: TGTGCCAGCAGTCAACCCGGGACAGATCTTTCCGGGGAGCTGTTTTTT. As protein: CASSQPGTDLSGELFF.

The CDR3 here is CASSLGLAGTFSYNEQFF. As DNA, the CDR3 is TGCGCCAGCAGCTTGGGCTTAGCGGGGACGTTCTCCTACAATGAGCAGTTCTTC. The rearrangement joins TRBV5-1 to TRBJ2-1, with 8 nucleotides matching TRBD2. The germline CDR1 and CDR2 sequences are SGHRS and YFSETQ. The V gene end was trimmed by 0 bases and the J gene end by 0 bases; junction bases not matched to a gene: 8. This CDR3 comprises 18 residues.

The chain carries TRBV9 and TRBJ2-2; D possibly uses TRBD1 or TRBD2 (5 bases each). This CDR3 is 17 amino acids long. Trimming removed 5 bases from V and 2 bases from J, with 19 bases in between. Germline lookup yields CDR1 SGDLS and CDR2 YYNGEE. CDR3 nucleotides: TGTGCCAGCAGTGGTGCGGTGGGGACCCCAAACACCGGGGAGCTGTTTTTT. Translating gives CASSGAVGTPNTGELFF. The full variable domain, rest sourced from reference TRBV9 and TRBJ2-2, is DSGVTQTPKHLITATGQRVTLRCSPRSGDLSVYWYQQSLDQGLQFLIQYYNGEERAKGNILERFSAQQFPDLHSELNLSSLELGDSALYFCASSGAVGTPNTGELFFGEGSRLTVL.

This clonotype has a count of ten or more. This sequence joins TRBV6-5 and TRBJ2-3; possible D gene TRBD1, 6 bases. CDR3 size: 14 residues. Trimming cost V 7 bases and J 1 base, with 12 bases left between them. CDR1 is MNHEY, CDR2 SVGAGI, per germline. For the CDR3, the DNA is TGTGCCAGCACCTCACAGGGCGGCACAGATACGCAGTATTTT. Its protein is CASTSQGGTDTQYF.

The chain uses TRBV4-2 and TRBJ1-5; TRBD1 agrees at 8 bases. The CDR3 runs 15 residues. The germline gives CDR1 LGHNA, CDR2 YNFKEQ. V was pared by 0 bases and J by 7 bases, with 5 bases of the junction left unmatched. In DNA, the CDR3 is TGTGCCAGCAGCCAAGAGGTACAGGGGGTGCAGCCCCAGCATTTT. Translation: CASSQEVQGVQPQHF.

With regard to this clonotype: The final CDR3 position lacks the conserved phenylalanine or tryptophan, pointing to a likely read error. In DNA form, the CDR3 reads TGTGCCAGCAGCCCAGGGACAGGTTCGTTCACTGAGCAGTTCTGC. It is translated as CASSPGTGSFTEQFC. This chain joins TRBV4-2 and TRBJ2-1, with 8 bases that match TRBD1. The CDR3 runs 15 residues. V shed 4 bases and J 9 bases; nucleotides not matched to a gene: 11. Germline loops: CDR1 LGHNA, CDR2 YNFKEQ.